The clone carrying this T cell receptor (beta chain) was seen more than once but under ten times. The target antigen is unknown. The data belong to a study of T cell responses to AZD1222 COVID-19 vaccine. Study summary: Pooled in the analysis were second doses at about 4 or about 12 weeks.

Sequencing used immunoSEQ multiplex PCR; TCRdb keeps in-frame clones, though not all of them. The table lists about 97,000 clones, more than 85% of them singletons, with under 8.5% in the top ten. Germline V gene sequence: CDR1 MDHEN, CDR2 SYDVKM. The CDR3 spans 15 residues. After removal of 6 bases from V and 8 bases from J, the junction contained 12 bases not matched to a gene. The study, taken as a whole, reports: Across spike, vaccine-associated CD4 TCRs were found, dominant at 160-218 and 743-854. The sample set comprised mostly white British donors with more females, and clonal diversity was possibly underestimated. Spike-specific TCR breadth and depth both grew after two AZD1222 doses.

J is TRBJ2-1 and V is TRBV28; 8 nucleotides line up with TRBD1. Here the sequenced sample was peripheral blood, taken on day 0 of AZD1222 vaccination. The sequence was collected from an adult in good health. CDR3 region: CASREQGDPRDEQFF. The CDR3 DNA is TGTGCCAGCAGAGAACAGGGGGACCCTAGGGATGAGCAGTTCTTC.